The next 32 T cell receptor beta chains were all read from a single sample in a study of shared clonotypes between healthy human individuals. Terminally differentiated effector memory CD45RA+ cells were left out of the naive CD8 fraction, which was CD45RO-negative and positively selected for CCR7. Profiled with immunoSEQ multiplex PCR; TCRdb holds only in-frame clones, not every one. The data hold hundreds of thousands of clones, with 85% to 95% observed a single time. Sequencing was done on a sample of naive CD8+ T cells sorted from blood. The receptor source for this set is a woman aged 25-40 years in good health.

Here the CDR3 reads CASSWDIYTEAFF. The CDR3, as DNA: TGTGCCAGCAGCTGGGACATCTACACTGAAGCTTTCTTT. The chain employs TRBV5-6 and TRBJ1-1; D might be TRBD1 (6 bases). Trimming removed 3 bases from V and 3 bases from J, with 9 bases in between. Looked up from germline, CDR1 is SGHDT and CDR2 is YYEEEE. This CDR3 spans 13 amino acids. Complete variable domain (other parts from reference TRBV5-6 and TRBJ1-1): DAGVTQSPTHLIKTRGQQVTLRCSPKSGHDTVSWYQQALGQGPQFIFQYYEEEERQRGNFPDRFSGHQFPNYSSELNVNALLLGDSALYLCASSWDIYTEAFFGQGTRLTVV.

The chain joins TRBV18 to TRBJ2-3; D possibly matches TRBD1 or TRBD2 (5 bases each). The germline gives CDR1 KGHSH, CDR2 LQKENI. Deletions cut 5 bases from V and 2 bases from J, with 14 bases between. The length of the CDR3 is 15 residues. In DNA form, the CDR3 reads TGTGCCAGCTCAACCGGGACGTCGCTCACAGATACGCAGTATTTT. This sequence encodes CASSTGTSLTDTQYF.

V gene TRBV4-2 combines with J gene TRBJ1-5; possible D gene TRBD1, 6 bases. The germline V gene has CDR1 LGHNA and CDR2 YNFKEQ. The CDR3 sequence is 16 residues long. Trimming left V 1 base short and J 1 base short, with 11 bases between. CDR3 DNA: TGTGCCAGCAGCCAAGGATGGACAGTAAGCAATCAGCCCCAGCATTTT. As protein: CASSQGWTVSNQPQHF.

J is TRBJ2-5 and V is TRBV28; TRBD2 aligns across 7 bases. After removal of 7 bases from V and 2 bases from J, the junction contained 13 bases not matched to a gene. Per germline, CDR1 MDHEN and CDR2 SYDVKM. This CDR3 comprises 16 residues. The CDR3 loop reads CASTQGAGAIQETQYF. The CDR3 nucleotides are TGTGCCAGCACCCAAGGTGCGGGAGCGATACAAGAGACCCAGTACTTC.

The chain joins TRBV28 to TRBJ2-7, with 9 positions matching TRBD2. Germline V gives CDR1 MDHEN, CDR2 SYDVKM. CDR3 length: 14 residues. The trim removed 5 bases at V and 2 bases at J, leaving 4 bases unmatched. DNA for the CDR3: TGTGCCAGCAGTCTACAGCGGGGGGCCTACGAGCAGTACTTC. Translated, it gives CASSLQRGAYEQYF.

The chain employs TRBV2 and TRBJ2-2, with 7 bases lining up with TRBD1. The CDR3 consists of 15 residues. Germline CDR1 reads SNHLY; CDR2 reads FYNNEI. V trimming: 7 bases; J trimming: 6 bases; junction bases outside the gene matches: 11. Here the CDR3 DNA reads TGTGCCAGCACCCTCAGACAGGGAATCTCCGGGGAGCTGTTTTTT. Residues: CASTLRQGISGELFF.

V gene TRBV28 combines with J gene TRBJ2-7; no reliable D call. Germline V CDR1 and CDR2: MDHEN, SYDVKM. The V and J ends lost 6 bases and 2 bases respectively, with 11 bases between them. The CDR3 length is 13 residues. The CDR3 loop is CASRMGIPYEQYF. The CDR3 region has the DNA TGTGCCAGCAGAATGGGGATTCCCTACGAGCAGTACTTC. The variable domain in full, completed from reference TRBV28 and TRBJ2-7, reads DVKVTQSSRYLVKRTGEKVFLECVQDMDHENMFWYRQDPGLGLRLIYFSYDVKMKEKGDIPEGYSVSREKKERFSLILESASTNQTSMYLCASRMGIPYEQYFGPGTRLTVT.

The CDR3 DNA reads as TGTGCCAGCAGTGGGGGGGCAGATACGCAGTATTTT. Its protein is CASSGGADTQYF. The V and J genes are TRBV7-6 and TRBJ2-3; TRBD2 aligns across 7 bases. Trimming removed 6 bases from V and 4 bases from J; junction bases left unmatched: 1. Per the germline V gene, CDR1 is SGHVS and CDR2 is FNYEAQ. There are 12 residues in the CDR3.

This rearrangement joins TRBV25-1 to TRBJ2-1; D gene unclear. Trimming cost V 1 base and J 9 bases, with 13 bases left between them. Germline CDR1 reads MGHDK; CDR2 reads SYGVNS. The CDR3 covers 14 residues. This chain's CDR3 is CASSESGPGGEQFF. CDR3 DNA sequence: TGTGCCAGCAGTGAATCCGGGCCCGGCGGTGAGCAGTTCTTC.

Notes on this clone: This sample also contains other DNA sequences that code for the same CDR3. The rearrangement links TRBV27 to TRBJ2-7; D is ambiguous. V was clipped by 3 bases and J by 2 bases, with 8 bases between them. Germline V gene sequence: CDR1 MNHEY, CDR2 SMNVEV (reference sequence). This CDR3 has 13 residues. The CDR3 reads CASSFGRTYEQYF. CDR3 nucleotides: TGTGCCAGCAGTTTTGGCAGGACCTACGAGCAGTACTTC.

This clone has just one count. The chain recombines TRBV5-6 with TRBJ2-3; 9 bases fit TRBD1. This CDR3 has 18 amino acids. CDR1 SGHDT and CDR2 YYEEEE come from the germline V gene. With V trimmed by 4 bases and J by 2 bases, 14 bases remained unmatched. The CDR3 coding sequence is TGTGCCAGCAGCAGCCGGGACAGGGTTTTCCTTAACACAGATACGCAGTATTTT. As protein: CASSSRDRVFLNTDTQYF.

The J gene is TRBJ1-4, the V gene TRBV27; no clear D gene. The CDR3 contains 16 residues. V lost 0 bases and J 4 bases, leaving 12 bases between the germline ends. Germline V gives CDR1 MNHEY, CDR2 SMNVEV (reference sequence). CDR3 in amino acids: CASSLSPAAVNEKLFF. The CDR3 nucleotides are TGTGCCAGCAGTTTATCCCCGGCAGCAGTTAATGAAAAACTGTTTTTT.

The chain recombines TRBV28 with TRBJ2-1; D unresolved. The CDR3 length is 15 residues. Deletions cut 5 bases from V and 1 base from J, with 12 bases between. Germline CDR1 reads MDHEN; CDR2 reads SYDVKM. This CDR3 reads CASSPLESSYNEQFF. In DNA, the CDR3 is TGTGCCAGCAGTCCCCTGGAGTCGTCCTACAATGAGCAGTTCTTC.

The rearrangement links TRBV28 to TRBJ2-5, with TRBD1 matching 12 bases. The J call may be faulty, since TRBJ2-7 better matches the DNA end. This CDR3 has 16 residues. The germline V gene encodes CDR1 MDHEN and CDR2 SYDVKM. The CDR3 DNA reads TGTGCCAGCAGCTTTGTCTCCCCGGGACAGGGGGCCGAGCAGTACTTC. Translation: CASSFVSPGQGAEQYF.

The V gene is TRBV7-9, the J gene TRBJ2-1; 12 bases match TRBD2. With 5 bases clipped from V and 6 bases from J, the junction kept 5 bases outside the gene matches. The CDR3 has 15 amino acids. Per the germline V gene, CDR1 is SEHNR and CDR2 is FQNEAQ (reference sequence). Here the CDR3 DNA reads TGTGCCAGCAGCCGACTAGCGGGAGAGGCCAATGAGCAGTTCTTC. Amino acids: CASSRLAGEANEQFF.

V gene TRBV7-6 combines with J gene TRBJ2-7; D is possibly TRBD2 (5 bases). Trimming stripped 5 bases from V and 3 bases from J, with 14 bases between. Germline CDR1 and CDR2: SGHVS and FNYEAQ. The CDR3 sequence is 14 residues long. Here the CDR3 reads CASSPGGESYEQYF. CDR3 bases: TGTGCCAGCAGCCCCGGAGGTGAGAGCTACGAGCAGTACTTC.

The chain combines TRBV28 with TRBJ2-1, with 7 positions matching TRBD1. This CDR3 is 15 amino acids long. J was trimmed by 2 bases and V by 5 bases; bases with no gene match: 6. Germline V gene data show CDR1 as MDHEN and CDR2 as SYDVKM. The CDR3 here is CASSTRDRPYNEQFF. The CDR3 DNA reads TGTGCCAGCAGTACTCGGGACAGACCCTACAATGAGCAGTTCTTC.

With regard to this clone: The same CDR3 is also encoded by other DNA sequences in this sample. The chain couples TRBV5-1 to TRBJ2-7, with TRBD2 identical over 7 bases. The V gene's germline CDR1 is SGHRS and CDR2 YFSETQ. V lost 0 bases, J lost 3 bases, and 6 bases stayed unmatched. The CDR3 consists of 15 residues. The CDR3 sequence is CASSLVGGSSYEQYF. CDR3 coding DNA: TGCGCCAGCAGCTTGGTGGGCGGGAGCAGCTACGAGCAGTACTTC.

The chain joins TRBV7-2 to TRBJ2-3; 9 bases are a match to TRBD2. The CDR3 loop spans 18 amino acids. Unmatched junction bases numbered 13, after V lost 5 bases and J lost 1 base. Germline V gene data show CDR1 as SGHTA and CDR2 as FQGNSA. The CDR3 nucleotides read TGTGCCAGCAGCCCCCCTTGGGCTAGCGGGACGGGCACAGATACGCAGTATTTT. This encodes CASSPPWASGTGTDTQYF.

This chain links TRBV6-1 with TRBJ2-3; D might be TRBD2 (5 bases). This CDR3 region has 16 residues. With 3 bases removed from V and 5 bases from J, the gap between germline ends came to 18 bases. Germline V gene sequence: CDR1 MNHNS, CDR2 SASEGT. The chain's CDR3 is CASSDGMFVRGDTQYF. The CDR3 DNA sequence: TGTGCCAGCAGTGATGGGATGTTCGTACGGGGAGATACGCAGTATTTT.

V is TRBV6-4 and J is TRBJ2-5; 9 nucleotides agree with TRBD2. The last part of the DNA fits TRBJ2-7 better; the J call may be wrong. The CDR3 is made up of 16 amino acids. Germline CDR1 reads MRHNA; CDR2 reads SNTAGT. In DNA form, the CDR3 reads TGTGCCAGCAGTGCTGTCCCCGGGACTAGCCGAAGCGAGCAGTACTTC. Encoded protein: CASSAVPGTSRSEQYF.

The rearrangement links TRBV27 to TRBJ2-2, with D uncertain. Germline values: CDR1 MNHEY, CDR2 SMNVEV (reference sequence). Trimming took off 8 bases at V and 4 bases at J, with 11 bases between the two ends. The CDR3 loop spans 13 amino acids. DNA for the CDR3: TGTGCCAGCGGCCCTTTTGGCACCGGGGAGCTGTTTTTT. Translated, it gives CASGPFGTGELFF.

J is TRBJ2-5 and V is TRBV6-5, with D tentatively TRBD1 (6 bases). Trimming left V 0 bases short and J 4 bases short, with 9 bases between. This CDR3 spans 14 amino acids. CDR1 and CDR2 (germline): MNHEY, SVGAGI. The CDR3 protein is CASSYSGRGETQYF. CDR3 DNA: TGTGCCAGCAGTTACTCTGGCAGGGGAGAGACCCAGTACTTC.

This sequence joins TRBV7-9 and TRBJ2-2, with TRBD2 identical over 8 bases. Germline CDR1 reads SEHNR; CDR2 reads FQNEAQ (reference sequence). The CDR3 extends over 17 amino acids. V shed 5 bases and J 4 bases; nucleotides not matched to a gene: 12. The CDR3 region is CASSPPGVAGFTGELFF. CDR3 coding DNA: TGTGCCAGCAGCCCCCCGGGGGTAGCGGGATTCACCGGGGAGCTGTTTTTT.

The J gene is TRBJ1-2, the V gene TRBV7-8; 10 nucleotides align to TRBD1. The CDR3 has 17 residues. Germline-derived CDR1 and CDR2 are SGHVS and FQNEAQ. V trimming: 4 bases; J trimming: 6 bases; junction bases outside the gene matches: 14. DNA of the CDR3: TGTGCCAGCAGCTCAGTAAACCCGGGACAGGGGAAACATGGCTACACCTTC. This translates into CASSSVNPGQGKHGYTF.

This clone appeared a single time. The gene calls are TRBV6-7 and TRBJ1-1; no reliable D call. TRBV6-7 is filed as an ORF, its function uncertain. With 2 bases removed from V and 0 bases from J, the gap between germline ends came to 13 bases. The CDR3 totals 16 residues. In nucleotides, the CDR3 is TGTGCCAGCAGTTACACGGCCGAAAAGCTGAACACTGAAGCTTTCTTT. Translation: CASSYTAEKLNTEAFF.

The chain employs TRBV2 and TRBJ1-6, with 10 bases identical to TRBD1. The junction had 6 bases not matched to a gene; V was cut back by 6 bases and J by 4 bases. The CDR3 is 16 amino acids. Germline V gene sequence: CDR1 SNHLY, CDR2 FYNNEI. The CDR3 loop is CASRKGTGVYNSPLHF. CDR3 in DNA: TGTGCCAGCAGAAAAGGGACAGGGGTTTATAATTCACCCCTCCACTTT.

The rearrangement links TRBV29-1 to TRBJ2-6; D is unresolved. This CDR3 has 15 residues. Per germline, CDR1 SQVTM and CDR2 ANQGSEA. The germline V and J ends were trimmed by 4 bases and 0 bases, with 10 bases remaining between them. CDR3 in DNA: TGCAGCGTTGTCGTAGGGAACTCTGGGGCCAACGTCCTGACTTTC. Encoded protein: CSVVVGNSGANVLTF.

This chain links TRBV4-1 with TRBJ2-7; 8 nucleotides line up with TRBD1. With 4 bases clipped from V and 4 bases from J, the junction kept 12 bases outside the gene matches. CDR1 and CDR2 (germline): MGHRA, YSYEKL. CDR3 length: 16 amino acids. In nucleotides, the CDR3 is TGCGCCAGCAGCCCACTATGGACAGGGTCTGCATACGAGCAGTACTTC. Its translation is CASSPLWTGSAYEQYF.

Of note for this clone: Within the sample, other DNA sequences also encode this same CDR3. This sequence joins TRBV6-4 and TRBJ2-1; the match to TRBD1 covers 7 bases. The CDR3 loop spans 15 amino acids. Germline assignment: CDR1 MRHNA and CDR2 SNTAGT. V was pared by 2 bases and J by 0 bases, with 1 base of the junction left unmatched. CDR3 protein: CASSDGTASYNEQFF. In nucleotides, the CDR3 is TGTGCCAGCAGTGACGGGACAGCCTCCTACAATGAGCAGTTCTTC.

The chain is built from TRBV2 and TRBJ1-6; D uncertain. CDR1 is SNHLY, CDR2 FYNNEI, per germline. The V and J ends lost 3 bases and 0 bases respectively, with 9 bases between them. The CDR3 has 16 amino acids. The CDR3, as DNA: TGTGCCAGCAGTGAGGGAAAGGGCTCCTATAATTCACCCCTCCACTTT. Its translation is CASSEGKGSYNSPLHF.

The gene calls are TRBV4-2 and TRBJ2-1, with TRBD2 as a possible D gene (5 bases). Trimming pared 0 bases from V and 3 bases from J, leaving 9 bases between. Germline V CDR1 and CDR2: LGHNA, YNFKEQ. The CDR3 runs to 15 residues. The CDR3 region is CASSQEIANYNEQFF. The CDR3, as DNA: TGTGCCAGCAGCCAAGAAATAGCGAACTACAATGAGCAGTTCTTC.